The subject of this entry is one TCR beta chain. Its antigen is not identified. Sample-barcoded 5' priming and a J-beta primer mix drove a second PCR of about 6 to 11 cycles. Each single sample gave us at least 2.5 million CDR3-containing paired-end reads. TCRdb processed the 5' RACE reads anew with MiXCR; each CDR3 protein has one entry. The sample gives roughly 1,300,000 distinct CDR3 sequences, roughly 64% of which show up once; over 6.5% is in the top ten. The data originate from a study of blood T cells in healthy people across ages. Findings and caveats of the study: A roughly linear fall in TCR beta diversity per million T cells was seen with increasing age.

Germline V CDR1 and CDR2: SEHNR, FQNEAQ (reference sequence). This CDR3 comprises 15 residues. V gave up 4 bases and J gave up 8 bases, with 20 bases separating them. The source material was blood. This TCR was sampled from a man in his late teens or twenties in good health. The rearrangement joins TRBV7-9 to TRBJ1-2; the D gene is possibly TRBD1 (6 bases). The CDR3 here is CASSYPDRSSSGYTF. The CDR3 DNA sequence: TGTGCCAGCAGCTACCCTGACAGGTCGTCCAGCGGCTACACCTTC.